This T cell receptor beta chain stems from a study of beta chain features in type 1 diabetes. It was one heparinised blood draw, averaging about 110 mL, that each donor gave. Worth noting for this clone: Its antigen is not identified.

The sequenced template was cDNA made from the entire isolated RNA. Data came from immunoSEQ multiplex PCR; TCRdb stores just in-frame clones and leaves some out. The profile covers roughly 450,000 clones, with 9.5% to 12% appearing a single time and 0.045% to 0.05% taken by the ten largest. The germline V gene has CDR1 SQVTM and CDR2 ANQGSEA. The ends were cut back, 0 bases at V and 4 bases at J, with 12 bases in the middle. The CDR3 has 14 residues. Points from the study as a whole: Across patients, naive, central memory and Treg TCRB repertoires exhibited apparently greater similarity than was observed across healthy donors.

The receptor comes from a woman between 18 and 30 years old in good health. This chain connects TRBV29-1 to TRBJ1-1; D gene unclear. Sequencing input: naive CD4+ T cells from blood. CDR3 sequence reads: CSVEDPYGSTEAFF. In DNA form, the CDR3 reads TGCAGCGTTGAAGATCCTTACGGATCCACTGAAGCTTTCTTT. Full variable domain (remainder filled in from reference TRBV29-1 and TRBJ1-1): SAVISQKPSRDICQRGTSLTIQCQVDSQVTMMFWYRQQPGQSLTLIATANQGSEATYESGFVIDKFPISRPNLTFSTLTVSNMSPEDSSIYLCSVEDPYGSTEAFFGQGTRLTVV.